Listed below are T cell receptor beta chains from one sample, sequenced in a study of blood T cell repertoires in COVID-19. Produced via immunoSEQ multiplex PCR; TCRdb's table is partial and in-frame only. This table holds fewer than 350,000 clones, roughly 85% found once. The specimen sequenced was PBMCs or T cells enriched from blood (not recorded which). These receptor sequences come from a woman between 50 and 59 years old who had recovered from COVID-19. Both conserved end residues are part of each CDR3. Each record gives: clone size, J gene, V gene, D gene, CDR3 DNA, CDR3 protein. The D gene is left open where the match is weak. The size field is filled for only some rows; it gives once, few, many or a size class.

. TRBJ2-7 TRBV18 TRBD1 TGTGCCAGCTCACCCAGGACAGGCCCGATGTTTGACGGATCCTACGAGCAGTACTTC CASSPRTGPMFDGSYEQYF
. TRBJ1-5 TRBV15 . TGTGCCACCCGCGGGGGGACCCAGCCCCAGCATTTT CATRGGTQPQHF
. TRBJ2-2 TRBV11-2 . TGTGCCAGCAGCCCGAGAGGGGAGCTGTTTTTT CASSPRGELFF
. TRBJ2-5 TRBV4-2 TRBD2 TGTGCCAGCAGCCTGAGCGGGGGAGAGACCCAGTACTTC CASSLSGGETQYF
. TRBJ1-2 TRBV6-5 . . CASSLTFGELNYGYTF
. TRBJ2-1 TRBV11-2 . TGTGCCAGCAGGGCTATCCGGGGGAAATTACGCAATGAGCAGTTCTTC CASRAIRGKLRNEQFF
. TRBJ1-4 TRBV30 . TGTGCCTGGAGTGTGTCCAGGGGTAATGAAAAACTGTTTTTT CAWSVSRGNEKLFF
. TRBJ1-6 TRBV19 . TGTGCCACTAGGAGTGCAGGGCCATATAATTCACCCCTCCACTTT CATRSAGPYNSPLHF
. TRBJ2-5 TRBV12-3/TRBV12-4 . TGTGCCAGCAGTCTGACTATCGCGGAGACCCAGTACTTC CASSLTIAETQYF
. TRBJ2-7 TRBV12-3/TRBV12-4 . TGTGCCAGCAGTTTATCTACGGGCGAGCAGTACTTC CASSLSTGEQYF
. TRBJ1-6 TRBV5-5 TRBD1 TGTGCCAGCAGCTTGTACGGCAGGGGGTTCTATAATTCACCCCTCCACTTT CASSLYGRGFYNSPLHF
. TRBJ2-3 TRBV14 TRBD2 TGTGCCAGCAGCCAAGATTCTAGCGGGAGGGCCTTAGTGACAGATACGCAGTATTTT CASSQDSSGRALVTDTQYF
once TRBJ2-7 TRBV14 . TGTGCCAGCAGCCAAGCAGCCCTGCGGGAGCAGTACTTC CASSQAALREQYF
. TRBJ2-7 TRBV6-5 . TGTGCCAGCAGTCCAGGGGCCTACGAGCAGTACTTC CASSPGAYEQYF
. TRBJ1-2 TRBV2 TRBD1 TGTGCCAGCAATGTATACAGGGGAGCAGGCTATGGCTACACCTTC CASNVYRGAGYGYTF
. TRBJ2-5 TRBV29-1 TRBD2 TGCAGCGTTGGGGGGGGTATATCCGGGTACCAAGAGACCCAGTACTTC CSVGGGISGYQETQYF
. TRBJ1-4 TRBV7-9 TRBD1 TGTGCCAGCAATCGGGCAGGGGGGCTCCCAACTAATGAAAAACTGTTTTTT CASNRAGGLPTNEKLFF
once TRBJ2-7 TRBV12-3/TRBV12-4 . TGTGCCAGCAGTTCAGGGGTAAACGAGCAGTACTTC CASSSGVNEQYF
. TRBJ2-5 TRBV19 . TGTGCCAGTAGTAACTCCCGCGGGACCCAGTACTTC CASSNSRGTQYF
. TRBJ1-1 TRBV6-2/TRBV6-3 TRBD1 TGTGCCAGCAGTCGACAGGGAGTTTACACTGAAGCTTTCTTT CASSRQGVYTEAFF
. TRBJ2-3 TRBV21-1 . TGTGCCAGCAGCAAAGTACCCCGGGATCCAGATACGCAGTATTTT CASSKVPRDPDTQYF
. TRBJ2-2 TRBV11-3 . TGTGCCAGCAGCACACCGACCGGGGAGCTGTTTTTT CASSTPTGELFF
. TRBJ2-1 TRBV18 . TGTGCCAGCTCATATAGCGGAGGATACAATGAGCAGTTCTTC CASSYSGGYNEQFF